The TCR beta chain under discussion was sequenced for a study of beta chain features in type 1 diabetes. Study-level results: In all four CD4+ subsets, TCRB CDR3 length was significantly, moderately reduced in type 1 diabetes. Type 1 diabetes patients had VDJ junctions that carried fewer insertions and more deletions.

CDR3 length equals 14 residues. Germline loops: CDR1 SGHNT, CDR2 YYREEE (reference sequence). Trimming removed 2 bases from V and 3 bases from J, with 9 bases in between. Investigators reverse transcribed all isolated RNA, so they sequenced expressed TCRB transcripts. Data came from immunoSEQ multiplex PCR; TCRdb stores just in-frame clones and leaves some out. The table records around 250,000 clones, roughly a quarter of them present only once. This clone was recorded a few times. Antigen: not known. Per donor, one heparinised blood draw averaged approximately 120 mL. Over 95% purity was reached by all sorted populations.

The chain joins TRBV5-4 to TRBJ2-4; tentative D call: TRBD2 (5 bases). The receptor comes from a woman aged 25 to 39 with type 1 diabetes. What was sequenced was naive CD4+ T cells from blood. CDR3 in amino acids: CASSLEGIKNIQYF. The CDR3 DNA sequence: TGTGCCAGCAGCTTAGAGGGAATCAAAAACATTCAGTACTTC.